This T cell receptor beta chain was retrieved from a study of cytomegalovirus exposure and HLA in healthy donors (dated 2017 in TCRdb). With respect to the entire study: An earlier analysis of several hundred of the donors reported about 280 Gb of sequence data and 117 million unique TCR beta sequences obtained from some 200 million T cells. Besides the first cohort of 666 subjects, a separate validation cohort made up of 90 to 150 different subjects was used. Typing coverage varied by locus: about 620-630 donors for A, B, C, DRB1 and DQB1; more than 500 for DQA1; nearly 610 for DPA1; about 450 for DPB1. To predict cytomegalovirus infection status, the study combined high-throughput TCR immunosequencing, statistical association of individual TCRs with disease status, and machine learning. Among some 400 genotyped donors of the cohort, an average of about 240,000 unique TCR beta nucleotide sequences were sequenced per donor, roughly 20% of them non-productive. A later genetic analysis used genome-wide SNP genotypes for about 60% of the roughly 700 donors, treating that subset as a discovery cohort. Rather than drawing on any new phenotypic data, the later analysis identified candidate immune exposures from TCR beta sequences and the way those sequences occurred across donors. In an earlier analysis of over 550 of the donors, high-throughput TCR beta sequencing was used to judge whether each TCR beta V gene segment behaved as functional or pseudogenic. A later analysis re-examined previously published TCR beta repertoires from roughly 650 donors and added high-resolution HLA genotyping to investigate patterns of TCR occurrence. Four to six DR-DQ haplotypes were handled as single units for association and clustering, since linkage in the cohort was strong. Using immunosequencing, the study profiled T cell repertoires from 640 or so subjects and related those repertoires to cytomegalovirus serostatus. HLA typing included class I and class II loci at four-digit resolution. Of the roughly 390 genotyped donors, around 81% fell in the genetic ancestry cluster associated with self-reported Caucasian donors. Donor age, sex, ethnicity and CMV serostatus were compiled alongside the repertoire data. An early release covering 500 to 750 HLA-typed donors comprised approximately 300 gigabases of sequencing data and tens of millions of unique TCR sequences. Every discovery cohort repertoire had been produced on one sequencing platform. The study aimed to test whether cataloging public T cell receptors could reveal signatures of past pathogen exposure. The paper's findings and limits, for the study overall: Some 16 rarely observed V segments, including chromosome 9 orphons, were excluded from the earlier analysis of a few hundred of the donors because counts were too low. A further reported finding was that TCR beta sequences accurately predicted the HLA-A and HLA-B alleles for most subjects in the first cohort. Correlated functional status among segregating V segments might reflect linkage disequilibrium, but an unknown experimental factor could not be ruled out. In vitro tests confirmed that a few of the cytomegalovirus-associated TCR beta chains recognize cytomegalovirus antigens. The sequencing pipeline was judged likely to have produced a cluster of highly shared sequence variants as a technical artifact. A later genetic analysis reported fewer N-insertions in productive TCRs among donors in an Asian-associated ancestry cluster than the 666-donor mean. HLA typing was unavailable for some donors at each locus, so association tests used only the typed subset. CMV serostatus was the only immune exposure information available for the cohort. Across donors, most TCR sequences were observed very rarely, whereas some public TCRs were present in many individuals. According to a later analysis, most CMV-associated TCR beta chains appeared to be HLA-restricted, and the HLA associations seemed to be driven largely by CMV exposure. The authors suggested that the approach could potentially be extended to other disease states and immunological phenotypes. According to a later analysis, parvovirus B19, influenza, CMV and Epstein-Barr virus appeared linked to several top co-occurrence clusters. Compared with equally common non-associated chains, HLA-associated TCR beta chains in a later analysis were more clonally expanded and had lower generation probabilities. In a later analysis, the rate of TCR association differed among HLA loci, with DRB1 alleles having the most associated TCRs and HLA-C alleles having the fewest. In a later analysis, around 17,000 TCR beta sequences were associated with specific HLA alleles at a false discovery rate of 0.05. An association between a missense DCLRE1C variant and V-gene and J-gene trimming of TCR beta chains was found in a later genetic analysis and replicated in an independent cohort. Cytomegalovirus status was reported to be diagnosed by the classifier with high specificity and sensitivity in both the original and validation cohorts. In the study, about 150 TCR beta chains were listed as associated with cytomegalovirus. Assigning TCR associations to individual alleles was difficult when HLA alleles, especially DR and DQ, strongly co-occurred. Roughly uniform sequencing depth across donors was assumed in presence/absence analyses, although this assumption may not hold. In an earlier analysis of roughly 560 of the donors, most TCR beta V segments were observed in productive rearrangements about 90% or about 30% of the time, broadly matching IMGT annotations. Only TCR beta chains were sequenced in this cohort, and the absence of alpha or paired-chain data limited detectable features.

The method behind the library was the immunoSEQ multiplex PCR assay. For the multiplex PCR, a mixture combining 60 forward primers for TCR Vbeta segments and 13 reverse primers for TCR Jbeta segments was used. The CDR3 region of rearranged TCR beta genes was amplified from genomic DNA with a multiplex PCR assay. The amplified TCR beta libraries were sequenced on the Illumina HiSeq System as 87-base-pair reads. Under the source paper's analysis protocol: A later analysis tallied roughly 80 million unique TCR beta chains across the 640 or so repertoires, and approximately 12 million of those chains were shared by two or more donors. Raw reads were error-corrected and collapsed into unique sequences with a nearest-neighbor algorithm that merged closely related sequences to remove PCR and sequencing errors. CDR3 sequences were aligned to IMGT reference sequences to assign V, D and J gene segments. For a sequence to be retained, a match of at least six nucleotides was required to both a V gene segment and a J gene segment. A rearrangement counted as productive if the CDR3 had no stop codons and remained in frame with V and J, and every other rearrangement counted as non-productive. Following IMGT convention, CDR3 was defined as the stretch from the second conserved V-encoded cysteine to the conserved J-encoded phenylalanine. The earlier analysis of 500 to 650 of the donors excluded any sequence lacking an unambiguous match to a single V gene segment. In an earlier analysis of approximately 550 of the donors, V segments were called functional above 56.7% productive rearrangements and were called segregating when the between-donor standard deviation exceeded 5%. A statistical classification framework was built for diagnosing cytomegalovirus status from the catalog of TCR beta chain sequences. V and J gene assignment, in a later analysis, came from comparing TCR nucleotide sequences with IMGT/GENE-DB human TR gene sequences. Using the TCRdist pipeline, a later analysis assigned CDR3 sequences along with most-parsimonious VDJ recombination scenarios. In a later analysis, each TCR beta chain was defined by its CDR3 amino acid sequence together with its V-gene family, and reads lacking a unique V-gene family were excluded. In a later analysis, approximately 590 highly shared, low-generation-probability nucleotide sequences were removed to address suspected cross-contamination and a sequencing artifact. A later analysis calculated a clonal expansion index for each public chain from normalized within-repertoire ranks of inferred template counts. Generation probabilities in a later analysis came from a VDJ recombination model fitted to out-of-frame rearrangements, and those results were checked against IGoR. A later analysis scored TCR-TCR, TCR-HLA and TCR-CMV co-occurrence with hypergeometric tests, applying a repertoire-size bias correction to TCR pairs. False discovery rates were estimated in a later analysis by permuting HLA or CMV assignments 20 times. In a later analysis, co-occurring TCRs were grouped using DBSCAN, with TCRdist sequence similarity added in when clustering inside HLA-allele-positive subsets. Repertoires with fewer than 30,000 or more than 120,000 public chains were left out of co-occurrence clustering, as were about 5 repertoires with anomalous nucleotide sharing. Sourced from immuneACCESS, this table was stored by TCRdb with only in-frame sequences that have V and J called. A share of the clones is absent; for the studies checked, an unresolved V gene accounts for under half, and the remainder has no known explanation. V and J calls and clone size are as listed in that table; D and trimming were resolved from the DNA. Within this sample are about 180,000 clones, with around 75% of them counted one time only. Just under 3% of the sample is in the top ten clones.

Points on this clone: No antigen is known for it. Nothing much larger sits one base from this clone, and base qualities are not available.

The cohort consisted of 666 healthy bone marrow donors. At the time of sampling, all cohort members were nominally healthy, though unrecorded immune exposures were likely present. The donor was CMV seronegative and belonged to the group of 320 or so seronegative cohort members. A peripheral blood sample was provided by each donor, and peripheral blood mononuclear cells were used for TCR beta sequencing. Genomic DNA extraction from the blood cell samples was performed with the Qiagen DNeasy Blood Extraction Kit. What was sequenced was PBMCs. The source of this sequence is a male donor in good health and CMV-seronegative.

The DNA is TGTGCCAGCAGAGCGACCGGACAGGCCATTGCGCAGCCCCAGCATTTT. This yields the protein CASRATGQAIAQPQHF. The V and J genes are TRBV28 and TRBJ1-5, with 7 bases aligning to TRBD1. CDR1 and CDR2 are drawn from the germline V gene: MDHEN, SYDVKM. Trimmed from V: 6 bases; trimmed from J: 7 bases; junction bases lacking a gene match: 15. From its cysteine to its phenylalanine, the CDR3 spans 16 amino acids. This entry keeps only the CDR3 DNA: 48 bases, framed from base 1.